The 9 T cell receptor beta chains in this list originate from one sample, sequenced in a study of blood T cell repertoires in COVID-19. Method: immunoSEQ multiplex PCR; TCRdb's copy keeps in-frame clones and lacks some. The table lists about 93,000 clones, around nine tenths of them singletons. The sequencing sample was made of peripheral blood. Receptor source: a man in his forties or fifties with acute or convalescent COVID-19.

The genes are TRBV5-1 and TRBJ2-6; D gene ambiguous. The CDR3 has 12 amino acids. V lost 6 bases to trimming and J lost 4 bases, with 5 bases between them. The germline CDR1 and CDR2 sequences are SGHRS and YFSETQ. The DNA of the CDR3 is TGCGCCAGCACTCCCGGGGCCAACGTCCTGACTTTC. As protein: CASTPGANVLTF.

The chain links TRBV7-2 to TRBJ2-1, with a tentative D call TRBD2 (5 bases). Per germline, CDR1 SGHTA and CDR2 FQGNSA. V was pared by 3 bases and J by 11 bases, with 17 bases between. This CDR3 has 14 residues. In nucleotides, the CDR3 is TGTGCCAGCAGCTTTTCTTCGGAGCGGTCCCAGCAGTTCTTC. Translated: CASSFSSERSQQFF. The full variable domain, in which reference TRBV7-2 and TRBJ2-1 provide the parts outside the CDR3, is GAGVSQSPSNKVTEKGKDVELRCDPISGHTALYWYRQSLGQGLEFLIYFQGNSAPDKSGLPSDRFSAERTGGSVSTLTIQRTQQEDSAVYLCASSFSSERSQQFFGPGTRLTVL.

This rearrangement joins TRBV28 to TRBJ1-5; 7 bases fit TRBD1. The CDR3 has 15 residues. Germline trimming cut 2 bases from V and 5 bases from J; bases unmatched to any gene: 6. Germline assignment: CDR1 MDHEN and CDR2 SYDVKM. CDR3 coding DNA: TGTGCCAGCAGTTTAACAGGGGAGAGTTATCAGCCCCAGCATTTT. Its translation is CASSLTGESYQPQHF.

This rearrangement joins TRBV5-6 to TRBJ1-2; perhaps TRBD1 as D (6 bases). The CDR3 runs to 16 residues. Per germline, CDR1 SGHDT and CDR2 YYEEEE. V was trimmed by 2 bases and J by 5 bases, leaving 19 bases between them. This CDR3 is CASSFLSVTGTYGYTF. The CDR3 DNA follows: TGTGCCAGCAGCTTTCTAAGTGTAACAGGGACGTATGGCTACACCTTC.

In this sample, this clone turned up once. The chain combines TRBV13 with TRBJ2-7; weak D call: TRBD1 (5 bases). The V end lost 3 bases, the J end lost 5 bases, and 8 bases lay between the germline ends. Germline loops: CDR1 PRHDT, CDR2 FYEKMQ (reference sequence). The CDR3 extends over 12 amino acids. The CDR3 nucleotides read TGTGCCAGCAGCTTGCAGGGCAACGAGCAGTACGTC. This encodes CASSLQGNEQYV.

The chain employs TRBV5-1 and TRBJ1-2; TRBD1 matches at 7 bases. The V segment lost 0 bases and the J segment 3 bases; nucleotides outside the gene matches: 2. The germline CDR1 and CDR2 sequences are SGHRS and YFSETQ. The CDR3 is made up of 14 amino acids. In DNA form, the CDR3 reads TGCGCCAGCAGCTTGGGACAGGGTGACTATGGCTACACCTTC. Its translation: CASSLGQGDYGYTF.

Here the CDR3 reads CASQRGVNTGELFF. CDR3 coding DNA: TGCGCCAGCCAGCGGGGAGTAAACACCGGGGAGCTGTTTTTT. The chain joins TRBV4-1 to TRBJ2-2, with 7 bases lining up with TRBD2. J was trimmed by 2 bases and V by 8 bases; bases with no gene match: 5. The CDR3 extends over 14 amino acids. Germline loops: CDR1 MGHRA, CDR2 YSYEKL.

CDR3 coding DNA: TGTGCCAGCAGCTTAGTGGGCCTTAATGAAAAACTGTTTTTT. Residues: CASSLVGLNEKLFF. This rearrangement joins TRBV7-9 to TRBJ1-4, with D hard to call. There are 14 residues in the CDR3. Trimming left V 1 base short and J 4 bases short, with 7 bases between. Germline V CDR1 and CDR2: SEHNR, FQNEAQ (reference sequence).

The rearrangement uses TRBV4-1 and TRBJ2-1; 8 positions agree with TRBD2. CDR3 length equals 14 residues. Germline trimming cut 3 bases from V and 14 bases from J; bases unmatched to any gene: 12. Germline-derived CDR1 and CDR2 are MGHRA and YSYEKL. Written as DNA, the CDR3 is TGCGCCAGCAGCCAGAGAGGCGGGAGGCTCGATAAGTTCTTC. Translating gives CASSQRGGRLDKFF.